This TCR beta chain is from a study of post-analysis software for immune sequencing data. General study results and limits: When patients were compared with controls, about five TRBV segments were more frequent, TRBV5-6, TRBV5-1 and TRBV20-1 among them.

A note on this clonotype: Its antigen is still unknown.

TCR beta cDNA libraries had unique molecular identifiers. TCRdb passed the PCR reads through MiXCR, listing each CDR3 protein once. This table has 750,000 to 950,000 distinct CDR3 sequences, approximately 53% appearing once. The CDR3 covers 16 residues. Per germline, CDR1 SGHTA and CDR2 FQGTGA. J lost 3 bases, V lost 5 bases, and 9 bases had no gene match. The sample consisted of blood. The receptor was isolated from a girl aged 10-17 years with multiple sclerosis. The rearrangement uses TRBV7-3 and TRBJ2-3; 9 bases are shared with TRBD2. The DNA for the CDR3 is TGTGCCAGCAGCCCTCTAGCGGGGTCTGCGACAGATACGCAGTATTTT. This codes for CASSPLAGSATDTQYF.